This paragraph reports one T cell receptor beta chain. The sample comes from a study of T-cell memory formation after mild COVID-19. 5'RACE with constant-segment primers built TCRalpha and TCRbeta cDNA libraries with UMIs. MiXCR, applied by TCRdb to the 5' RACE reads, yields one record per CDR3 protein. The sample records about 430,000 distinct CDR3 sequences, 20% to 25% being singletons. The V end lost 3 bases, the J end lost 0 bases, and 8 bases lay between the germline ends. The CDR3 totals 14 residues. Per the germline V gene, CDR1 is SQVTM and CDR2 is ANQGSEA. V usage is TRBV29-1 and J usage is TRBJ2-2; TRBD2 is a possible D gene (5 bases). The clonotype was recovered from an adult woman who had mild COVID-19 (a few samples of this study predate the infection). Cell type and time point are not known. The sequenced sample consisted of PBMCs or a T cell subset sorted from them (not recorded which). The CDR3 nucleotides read TGCAGCGTTGAGAGCGGACCGAACACCGGGGAGCTGTTTTTT. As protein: CSVESGPNTGELFF.